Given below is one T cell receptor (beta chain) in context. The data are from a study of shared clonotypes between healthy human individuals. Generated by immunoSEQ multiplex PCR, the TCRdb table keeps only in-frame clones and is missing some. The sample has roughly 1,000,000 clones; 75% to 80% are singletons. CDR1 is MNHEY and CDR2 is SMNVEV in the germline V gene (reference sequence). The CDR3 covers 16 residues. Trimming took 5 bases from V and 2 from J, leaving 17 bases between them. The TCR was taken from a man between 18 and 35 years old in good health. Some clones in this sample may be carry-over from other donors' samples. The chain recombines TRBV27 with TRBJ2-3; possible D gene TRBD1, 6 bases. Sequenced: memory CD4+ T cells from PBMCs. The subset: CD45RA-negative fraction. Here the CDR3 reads CASSPDRLATTDTQYF. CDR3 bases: TGTGCCAGCAGTCCCGACAGGCTGGCTACCACAGATACGCAGTATTTT.